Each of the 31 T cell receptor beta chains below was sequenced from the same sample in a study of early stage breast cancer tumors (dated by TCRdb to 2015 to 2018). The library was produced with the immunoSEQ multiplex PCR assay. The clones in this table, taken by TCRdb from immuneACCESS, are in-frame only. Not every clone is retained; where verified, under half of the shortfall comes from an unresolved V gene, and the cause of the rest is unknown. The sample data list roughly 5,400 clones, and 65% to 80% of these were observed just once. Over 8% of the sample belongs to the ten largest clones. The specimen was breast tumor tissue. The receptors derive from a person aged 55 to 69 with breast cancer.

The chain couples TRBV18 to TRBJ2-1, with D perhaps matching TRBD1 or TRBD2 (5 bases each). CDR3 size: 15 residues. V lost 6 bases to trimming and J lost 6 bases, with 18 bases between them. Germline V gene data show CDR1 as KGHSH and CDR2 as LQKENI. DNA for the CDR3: TGTGCCAGCTCCCTCTCCCCGGGACCAGGCAATGAGCAGTTCTTC. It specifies CASSLSPGPGNEQFF.

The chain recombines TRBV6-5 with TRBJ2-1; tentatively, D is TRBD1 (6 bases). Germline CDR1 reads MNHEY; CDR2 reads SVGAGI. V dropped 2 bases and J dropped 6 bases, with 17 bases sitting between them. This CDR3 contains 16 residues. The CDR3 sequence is CASSYMGAPVGNEQFF. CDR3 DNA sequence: TGTGCCAGCAGTTACATGGGGGCGCCCGTAGGCAATGAGCAGTTCTTC.

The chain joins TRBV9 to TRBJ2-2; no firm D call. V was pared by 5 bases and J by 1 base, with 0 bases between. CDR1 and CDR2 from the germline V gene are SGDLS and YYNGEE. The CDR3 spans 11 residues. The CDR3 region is CASRNTGELFF. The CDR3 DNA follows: TGTGCCAGCAGGAACACCGGGGAGCTGTTTTTT.

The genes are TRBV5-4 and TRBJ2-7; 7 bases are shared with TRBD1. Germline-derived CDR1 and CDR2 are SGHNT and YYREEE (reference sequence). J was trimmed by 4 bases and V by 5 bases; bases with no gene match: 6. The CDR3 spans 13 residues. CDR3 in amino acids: CASRKGQKYEQYF. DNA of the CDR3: TGTGCCAGCAGAAAGGGACAGAAGTACGAGCAGTACTTC. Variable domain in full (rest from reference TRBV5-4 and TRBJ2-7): ETGVTQSPTHLIKTRGQQVTLRCSSQSGHNTVSWYQQALGQGPQFIFQYYREEENGRGNFPPRFSGLQFPNYSSELNVNALELDDSALYLCASRKGQKYEQYFGPGTRLTVT.

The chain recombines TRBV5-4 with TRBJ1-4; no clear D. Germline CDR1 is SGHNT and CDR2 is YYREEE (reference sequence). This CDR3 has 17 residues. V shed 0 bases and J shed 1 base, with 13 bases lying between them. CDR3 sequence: CASSLVGSLETNEKLFF. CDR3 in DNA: TGTGCCAGCAGCTTGGTCGGGTCCCTGGAAACTAATGAAAAACTGTTTTTT. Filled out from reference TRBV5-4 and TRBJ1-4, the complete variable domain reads ETGVTQSPTHLIKTRGQQVTLRCSSQSGHNTVSWYQQALGQGPQFIFQYYREEENGRGNFPPRFSGLQFPNYSSELNVNALELDDSALYLCASSLVGSLETNEKLFFGSGTQLSVL.

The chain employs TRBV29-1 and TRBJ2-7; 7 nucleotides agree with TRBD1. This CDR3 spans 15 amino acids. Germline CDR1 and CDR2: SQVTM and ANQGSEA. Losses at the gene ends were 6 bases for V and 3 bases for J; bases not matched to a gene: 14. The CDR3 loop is CSVARPGQSNYEQYF. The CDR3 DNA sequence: TGCAGCGTCGCTAGACCGGGACAGAGTAACTACGAGCAGTACTTC.

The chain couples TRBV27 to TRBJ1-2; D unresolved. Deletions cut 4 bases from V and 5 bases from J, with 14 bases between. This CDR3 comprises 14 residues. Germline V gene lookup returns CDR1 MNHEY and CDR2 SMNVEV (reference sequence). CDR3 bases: TGTGCCAGCAGTTGGAACAGATACTCTTATGGCTACACCTTC. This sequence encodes CASSWNRYSYGYTF.

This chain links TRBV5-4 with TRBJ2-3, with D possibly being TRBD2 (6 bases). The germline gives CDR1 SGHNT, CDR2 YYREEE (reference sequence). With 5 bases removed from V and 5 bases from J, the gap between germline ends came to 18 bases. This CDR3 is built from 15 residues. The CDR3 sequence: CASRSSSAGRDTQYF. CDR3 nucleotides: TGTGCCAGCAGATCTTCTAGCGCAGGGAGAGATACGCAGTATTTT.

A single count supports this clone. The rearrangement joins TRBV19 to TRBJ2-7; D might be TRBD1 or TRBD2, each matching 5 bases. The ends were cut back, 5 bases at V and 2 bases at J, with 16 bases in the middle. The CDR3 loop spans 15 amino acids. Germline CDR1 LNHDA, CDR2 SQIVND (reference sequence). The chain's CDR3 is CASSAGTTSTYEQYF. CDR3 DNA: TGTGCCAGTAGTGCCGGGACCACATCCACCTACGAGCAGTACTTC.

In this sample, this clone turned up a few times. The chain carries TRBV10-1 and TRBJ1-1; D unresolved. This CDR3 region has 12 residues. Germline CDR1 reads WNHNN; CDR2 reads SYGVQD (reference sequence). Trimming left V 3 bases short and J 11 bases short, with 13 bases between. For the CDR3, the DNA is TGCGCCAGCAGTGATTCCACCGTCTACGCTTTCTTT. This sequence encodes CASSDSTVYAFF.

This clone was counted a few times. The CDR3 coding sequence is TGTGCCAGCAGCCAAGGACTATATGGCTACACCTTC. Protein sequence: CASSQGLYGYTF. V usage is TRBV11-2 and J usage is TRBJ1-2, with D uncertain. Trimming pared 5 bases from V and 5 bases from J, leaving 9 bases between. The CDR3 covers 12 residues. CDR1 and CDR2 from the germline V gene are SGHAT and FQNNGV. The full variable domain, its missing parts supplied by reference TRBV11-2 and TRBJ1-2, is EAGVAQSPRYKIIEKRQSVAFWCNPISGHATLYWYQQILGQGPKLLIQFQNNGVVDDSQLPKDRFSAERLKGVDSTLKIQPAKLEDSAVYLCASSQGLYGYTFGSGTRLTVV.

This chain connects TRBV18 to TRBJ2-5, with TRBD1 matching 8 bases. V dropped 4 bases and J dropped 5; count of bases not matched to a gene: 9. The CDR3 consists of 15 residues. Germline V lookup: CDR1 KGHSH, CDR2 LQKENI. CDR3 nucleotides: TGTGCCAGCTCACTTGGAGGACAGGGTTCGGAGACCCAGTACTTC. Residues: CASSLGGQGSETQYF.

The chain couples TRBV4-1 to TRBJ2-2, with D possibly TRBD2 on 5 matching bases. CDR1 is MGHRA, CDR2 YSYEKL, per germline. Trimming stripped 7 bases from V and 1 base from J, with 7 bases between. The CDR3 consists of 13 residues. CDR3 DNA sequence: TGCGCCAGCAATGAGGGGAACACCGGGGAGCTGTTTTTT. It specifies CASNEGNTGELFF.

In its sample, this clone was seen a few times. The CDR3: CATGQGRSPLHF. CDR3 coding DNA: TGTGCCACCGGACAGGGGCGGTCACCCCTCCACTTT. This chain uses TRBV10-3 with TRBJ1-6, with 9 bases aligning to TRBD1. CDR1 is ENHRY, CDR2 SYGVKD, per germline. The CDR3 is 12 residues long. The junction had 5 bases not matched to a gene; V was cut back by 10 bases and J by 10 bases.

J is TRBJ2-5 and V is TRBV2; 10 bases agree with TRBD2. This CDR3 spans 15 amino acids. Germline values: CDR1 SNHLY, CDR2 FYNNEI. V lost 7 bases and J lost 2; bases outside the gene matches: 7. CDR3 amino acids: CASKVAGGYQETQYF. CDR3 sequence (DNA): TGTGCCAGCAAGGTAGCGGGAGGTTATCAAGAGACCCAGTACTTC.

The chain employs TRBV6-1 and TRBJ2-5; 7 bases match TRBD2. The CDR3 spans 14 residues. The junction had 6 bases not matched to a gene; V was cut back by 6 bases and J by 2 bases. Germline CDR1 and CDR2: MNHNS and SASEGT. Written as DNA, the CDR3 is TGTGCCAGCAGATACGGGGGGTCGCAAGAGACCCAGTACTTC. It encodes CASRYGGSQETQYF.

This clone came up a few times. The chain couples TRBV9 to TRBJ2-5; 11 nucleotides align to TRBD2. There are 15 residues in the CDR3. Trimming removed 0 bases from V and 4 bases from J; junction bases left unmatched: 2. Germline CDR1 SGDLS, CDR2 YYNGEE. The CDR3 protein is CASSVDSGRGETQYF. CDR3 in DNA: TGTGCCAGCAGCGTAGATAGCGGGAGGGGAGAGACCCAGTACTTC.

This chain's CDR3 is CASSRSQGQGGEQYF. CDR3 coding DNA: TGCGCCAGCAGCCGATCCCAGGGACAGGGTGGCGAGCAGTACTTC. This chain connects TRBV4-1 to TRBJ2-7, with 9 bases aligning to TRBD1. This CDR3 has 15 amino acids. Germline CDR1 and CDR2: MGHRA and YSYEKL. J lost 6 bases, V lost 4 bases, and 10 bases had no gene match.

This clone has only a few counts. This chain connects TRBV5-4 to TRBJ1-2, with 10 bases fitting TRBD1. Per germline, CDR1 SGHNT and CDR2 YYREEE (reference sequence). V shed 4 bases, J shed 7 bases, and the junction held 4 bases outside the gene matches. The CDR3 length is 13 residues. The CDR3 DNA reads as TGTGCCAGCAGCCTCAGACAGGGGGCTGGCTACACCTTC. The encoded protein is CASSLRQGAGYTF. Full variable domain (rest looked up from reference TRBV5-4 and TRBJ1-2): ETGVTQSPTHLIKTRGQQVTLRCSSQSGHNTVSWYQQALGQGPQFIFQYYREEENGRGNFPPRFSGLQFPNYSSELNVNALELDDSALYLCASSLRQGAGYTFGSGTRLTVV.

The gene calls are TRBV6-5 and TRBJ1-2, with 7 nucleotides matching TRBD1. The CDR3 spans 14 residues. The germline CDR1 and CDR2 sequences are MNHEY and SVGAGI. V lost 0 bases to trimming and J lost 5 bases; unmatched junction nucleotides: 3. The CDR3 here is CASSYSRTGYGYTF. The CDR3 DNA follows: TGTGCCAGCAGTTACTCGAGGACAGGTTATGGCTACACCTTC.

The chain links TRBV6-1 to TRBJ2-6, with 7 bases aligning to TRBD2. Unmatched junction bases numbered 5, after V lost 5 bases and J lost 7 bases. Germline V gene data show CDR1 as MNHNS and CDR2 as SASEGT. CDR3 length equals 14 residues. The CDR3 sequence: CASSYSGGANVLTF. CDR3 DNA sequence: TGTGCCAGCAGTTATTCGGGGGGAGCCAACGTCCTGACTTTC.

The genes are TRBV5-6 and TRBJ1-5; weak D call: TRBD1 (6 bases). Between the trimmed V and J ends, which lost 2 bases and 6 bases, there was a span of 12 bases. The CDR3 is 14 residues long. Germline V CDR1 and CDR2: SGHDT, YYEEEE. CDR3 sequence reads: CASSFGGARQPQHF. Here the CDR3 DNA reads TGTGCCAGCAGCTTCGGGGGGGCTCGTCAGCCCCAGCATTTT.

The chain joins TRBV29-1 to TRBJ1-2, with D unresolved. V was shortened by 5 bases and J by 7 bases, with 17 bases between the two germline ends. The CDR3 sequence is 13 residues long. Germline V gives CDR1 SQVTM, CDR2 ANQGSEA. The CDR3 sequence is CSVTLGLGGGYTF. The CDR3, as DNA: TGCAGCGTTACCCTCGGGCTGGGCGGTGGCTACACCTTC. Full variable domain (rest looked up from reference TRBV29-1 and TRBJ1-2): SAVISQKPSRDICQRGTSLTIQCQVDSQVTMMFWYRQQPGQSLTLIATANQGSEATYESGFVIDKFPISRPNLTFSTLTVSNMSPEDSSIYLCSVTLGLGGGYTFGSGTRLTVV.

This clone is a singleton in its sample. CDR3 in amino acids: CASSGSEAYEQYF. In nucleotides, the CDR3 is TGTGCCAGCTCAGGGAGCGAGGCCTACGAGCAGTACTTC. The chain has TRBV18 and TRBJ2-7; weak D call: TRBD2 (5 bases). Trimming stripped 5 bases from V and 2 bases from J, with 10 bases between. Germline V CDR1 and CDR2: KGHSH, LQKENI. The CDR3 loop spans 13 amino acids.

CDR3 DNA: TGCGCCAGCAGCGCAGCTGCCATGAACACTGAAGCTTTCTTT. Translating it yields CASSAAAMNTEAFF. This sequence joins TRBV5-1 and TRBJ1-1, with D unresolved. The CDR3 covers 14 residues. Per the germline V gene, CDR1 is SGHRS and CDR2 is YFSETQ. V was cut by 4 bases and J by 0 bases, with 10 bases left in between.

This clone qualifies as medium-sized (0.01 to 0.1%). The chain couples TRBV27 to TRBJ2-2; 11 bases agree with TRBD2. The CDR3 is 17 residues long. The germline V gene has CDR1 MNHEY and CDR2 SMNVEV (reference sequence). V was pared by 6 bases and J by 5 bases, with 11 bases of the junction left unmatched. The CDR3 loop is CASSLLISGGATGELFF. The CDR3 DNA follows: TGTGCCAGCAGCCTCCTCATTAGCGGGGGGGCAACCGGGGAGCTGTTTTTT.

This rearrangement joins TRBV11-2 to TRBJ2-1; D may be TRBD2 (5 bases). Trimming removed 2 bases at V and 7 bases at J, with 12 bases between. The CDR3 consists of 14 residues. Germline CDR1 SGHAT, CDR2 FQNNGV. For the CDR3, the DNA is TGTGCCAGCAGCTTAACATTCCGGGAAAATGAGCAGTTCTTC. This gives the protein CASSLTFRENEQFF.

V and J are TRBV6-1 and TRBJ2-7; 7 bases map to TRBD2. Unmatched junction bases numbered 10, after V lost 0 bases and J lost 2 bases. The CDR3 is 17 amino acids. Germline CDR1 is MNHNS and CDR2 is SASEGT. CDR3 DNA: TGTGCCAGCAGTGAAGCGCTTGCGGGAGTCCCAGCCTACGAGCAGTACTTC. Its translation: CASSEALAGVPAYEQYF.

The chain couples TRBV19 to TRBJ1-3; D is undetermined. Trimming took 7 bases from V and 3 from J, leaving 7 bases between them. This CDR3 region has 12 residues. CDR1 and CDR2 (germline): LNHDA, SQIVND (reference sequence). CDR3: CASNSDGNTIYF. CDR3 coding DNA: TGTGCCAGTAATTCGGATGGAAACACCATATATTTT. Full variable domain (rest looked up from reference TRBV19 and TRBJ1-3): DGGITQSPKYLFRKEGQNVTLSCEQNLNHDAMYWYRQDPGQGLRLIYYSQIVNDFQKGDIAEGYSVSREKKESFPLTVTSAQKNPTAFYLCASNSDGNTIYFGEGSWLTVV.

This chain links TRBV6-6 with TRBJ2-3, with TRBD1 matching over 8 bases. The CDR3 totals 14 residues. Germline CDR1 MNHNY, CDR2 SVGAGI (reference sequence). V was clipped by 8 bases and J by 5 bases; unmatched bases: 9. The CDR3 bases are TGTGCCAGCCAACCCAGGGGGCTTATAGATACGCAGTATTTT. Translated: CASQPRGLIDTQYF.

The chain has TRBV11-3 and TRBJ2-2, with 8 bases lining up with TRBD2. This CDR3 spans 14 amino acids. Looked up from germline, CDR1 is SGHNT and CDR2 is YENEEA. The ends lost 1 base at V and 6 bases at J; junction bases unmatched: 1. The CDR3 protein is CASSLAGGPGELFF. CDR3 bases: TGTGCCAGCAGCTTAGCGGGAGGGCCCGGGGAGCTGTTTTTT.